The sequence of this T cell receptor beta chain was determined in a study of T cells expressing NK-cell markers (dated by TCRdb to about 2020). Study-wide context: In sorted CD3+CD56+NKG2C+, CD3+CD56+NKG2C- and CD3+CD56-NKG2C+ T-cell subsets from about 8 donors, TCR beta-chain repertoires were profiled. Among the eight sequenced donors, seven were HCMV-seropositive and one was HCMV-seronegative. All eight donors whose samples were sequenced were randomly selected healthy volunteers, three of them men and five women. The libraries were sequenced on Illumina HiSeq 2000/2500, MiSeq or NextSeq, producing 2 x 150 bp reads. The research as a whole found: For several donors, the dominant CD3+CD56+NKG2C+ clonotypes were among the top 10 CD8+ clonotypes and accounted for roughly 1.0-7.5% of CD8+ T cells. It remained unclear whether the expanded NKG2C-expressing T cell clones were specific for HCMV antigens. Those dominant clonotypes were again the most abundant among CD3+CD56-NKG2C+ cells in a handful of donors, at about 28.3-60.1%.

Sequenced on an Illumina HiSeq 2000. The TCR beta cDNA libraries were made using 5'RACE template switching, a step that added both a universal primer site and unique molecular identifiers. cDNA synthesis was primed from the TCR beta constant segment and was followed by two successive PCR amplification steps. The study's own analysis went as follows. Reads were demultiplexed and grouped by UMI with MIGEC, and clonotypes were assembled and quantified with MiTCR. To exclude erroneous sequences, only TCR cDNA sequences supported by at least two reads were retained. The tcR package was used for downstream repertoire analysis, with clonotypes matched between fractions based on CDR3 nucleotide sequence plus V segment. VDJmatch was used to annotate antigen specificity against VDJdb, with one amino acid substitution in CDR3 permitted. Following reprocessing of the reads by TCRdb, the data hold one row per CDR3 protein sequence and no DNA is available. What appears here as the V and J calls and clone size reflects TCRdb's work, not the paper's. This sample's listing comprises roughly 350,000 distinct CDR3 sequences. Jointly, the top ten make up roughly 5.2% of the sample.

The germline V gene gives CDR1 as SGHTA and CDR2 as FQGNSA. The CDR3 has 13 amino acids, counting the end cysteine and phenylalanine. The DNA is not on file. To determine HCMV serostatus, a commercial ELISA kit was used to detect HCMV-specific IgG in serum. Ficoll density gradient centrifugation was used to isolate peripheral blood mononuclear cells from blood. As to this clonotype: Its antigen target is currently unknown.

This clonotype was sampled from a man aged 18-69 years in good health. Sample: blood T cells: a sorted CD56 or NKG2C T cell subset, CD4+ or CD8+ T cells, or bulk PBMC T cells (not recorded which). The rearranged segments are TRBV7-2 and TRBJ1-4. The CDR3 reads as follows: CASSSGPNEKLFF.